The 21 T cell receptor beta chains in this list originate from one sample, sequenced in a study of cytomegalovirus exposure and HLA in healthy donors (dated by TCRdb to about 2017). The method behind the library was the immunoSEQ multiplex PCR assay. For the multiplex PCR, a mixture combining 60 forward primers for TCR Vbeta segments and 13 reverse primers for TCR Jbeta segments was used. TCRdb provides this immuneACCESS table in a form limited to in-frame rearrangements. Some clones are lacking; in checked studies, under half of them reflect an unresolved V gene, and why the rest are absent is not known. Present in this sample are about 200,000 clones, approximately 86% of which were seen just once. Of the sample, around 0.31% is held by the ten largest clones. The sample was PBMCs. These receptors were collected from a woman in her 30s in good health and CMV-seronegative.

The chain's CDR3 is CASSLQGGDYGYTF. Written as DNA, the CDR3 is TGCGCCAGCAGCTTGCAGGGAGGCGACTATGGCTACACCTTC. This chain connects TRBV5-1 to TRBJ1-2; possibly TRBD1 for D (5 bases). The CDR3 runs to 14 residues. Germline V gene lookup returns CDR1 SGHRS and CDR2 YFSETQ. Trimming stripped 1 base from V and 3 bases from J, with 10 bases between.

The CDR3 loop is CASSPADGGYEQYF. The CDR3 DNA reads TGTGCCAGCTCACCGGCCGACGGGGGGTACGAGCAGTACTTC. The chain uses TRBV18 and TRBJ2-7; TRBD2 matches 7 bases. J gave up 4 bases and V 3 bases, and 6 bases lay outside the gene matches. Germline CDR1 reads KGHSH; CDR2 reads LQKENI. The CDR3 sequence is 14 residues long. Using reference TRBV18 and TRBJ2-7 for the parts outside the CDR3, the full variable domain is NAGVMQNPRHLVRRRGQEARLRCSPMKGHSHVYWYRQLPEEGLKFMVYLQKENIIDESGMPKERFSAEFPKEGPSILRIQQVVRGDSAAYFCASSPADGGYEQYFGPGTRLTVT.

This clone was detected only once. The chain employs TRBV6-6 and TRBJ2-7, with a weak D call TRBD1 (6 bases). Trimming stripped 4 bases from V and 5 bases from J, with 12 bases between. Germline V gene lookup returns CDR1 MNHNY and CDR2 SVGAGI (reference sequence). The CDR3 is 13 residues long. CDR3 loop: CASSSPTGHEQYF. The CDR3 coding sequence is TGTGCCAGCAGTTCCCCGACAGGACACGAGCAGTACTTC.

Comment on this clone: The identical CDR3 is also encoded by other nucleotide sequences in the sample. This chain links TRBV7-9 with TRBJ2-7, with 8 bases fitting TRBD1. Germline-derived CDR1 and CDR2 are SEHNR and FQNEAQ (reference sequence). J gave up 2 bases and V 5 bases, and 5 bases lay outside the gene matches. The CDR3 runs 14 residues. The CDR3 spells CASSQTGVPYEQYF. In DNA form, the CDR3 reads TGTGCCAGCAGCCAGACAGGGGTGCCCTACGAGCAGTACTTC.

The chain uses TRBV6-1 and TRBJ2-5, with 8 nucleotides matching TRBD1. Germline CDR1 is MNHNS and CDR2 is SASEGT. The CDR3 extends over 13 amino acids. V lost 4 bases, J lost 5 bases, and 3 bases stayed unmatched. The CDR3 reads CASSVDRAETQYF. CDR3 sequence (DNA): TGTGCCAGCAGTGTGGACAGGGCGGAGACCCAGTACTTC.

V and J are TRBV2 and TRBJ1-4, with TRBD1 matching 8 bases. J was trimmed by 2 bases and V by 4 bases; bases with no gene match: 3. CDR1 is SNHLY, CDR2 FYNNEI, per germline. The CDR3 is 15 residues long. CDR3 nucleotides: TGTGCCAGCAGTGGGACAGGGACGACTAATGAAAAACTGTTTTTT. This translates into CASSGTGTTNEKLFF.

The chain employs TRBV9 and TRBJ2-3; 9 nucleotides match TRBD2. The CDR3 is 18 amino acids. Germline assignment: CDR1 SGDLS and CDR2 YYNGEE. The junction had 15 bases not matched to a gene; V was cut back by 2 bases and J by 5 bases. CDR3 residues: CASSVGPLSAGGGDTQYF. CDR3 nucleotide sequence: TGTGCCAGCAGCGTGGGGCCCCTCTCAGCGGGAGGAGGAGATACGCAGTATTTT.

The V call is TRBV28, the J call TRBJ1-5, with D hard to call. Germline lookup yields CDR1 MDHEN and CDR2 SYDVKM. This CDR3 contains 14 residues. V was clipped by 3 bases and J by 4 bases, with 10 bases between them. The CDR3 loop reads CASSLGGVNQPQHF. CDR3 nucleotides: TGTGCCAGCAGTTTGGGCGGGGTAAATCAGCCCCAGCATTTT.

The chain joins TRBV28 to TRBJ2-6, with D unresolved. The ends were cut back, 4 bases at V and 10 bases at J, with 11 bases in the middle. CDR3 length equals 13 residues. Germline V gene lookup returns CDR1 MDHEN and CDR2 SYDVKM. The CDR3 DNA follows: TGTGCCAGCAGTTCCCCGAACTCAAACGTCCTGACTTTC. It is translated as CASSSPNSNVLTF.

Worth noting for this clone: Other nucleotide sequences from this sample produce the same CDR3. This rearrangement joins TRBV7-9 to TRBJ1-1, with TRBD1 matching over 7 bases. The CDR3 consists of 15 residues. Trimming at V came to 3 bases and at J to 0 bases, leaving 4 bases not matched to a gene. CDR1 and CDR2 (germline): SEHNR, FQNEAQ (reference sequence). As DNA, the CDR3 is TGTGCCAGCAGCTTGAGCACAGGGGTGAACACTGAAGCTTTCTTT. It encodes CASSLSTGVNTEAFF.

V and J are TRBV28 and TRBJ1-1; 7 bases fit TRBD1. This CDR3 has 15 amino acids. J lost 1 base, V lost 5 bases, and 7 bases had no gene match. CDR1 and CDR2 from the germline V gene are MDHEN and SYDVKM. Written as DNA, the CDR3 is TGTGCCAGCAGTCCCGGACAGGACCCGAACACTGAAGCTTTCTTT. It translates to CASSPGQDPNTEAFF.

The rearrangement uses TRBV10-3 and TRBJ2-1; 8 positions agree with TRBD2. CDR1 and CDR2 from the germline V gene are ENHRY and SYGVKD. The CDR3 runs 13 residues. The V segment lost 10 bases and the J segment 1 base; nucleotides outside the gene matches: 3. Here the CDR3 reads CASSGTSYNEQFF. CDR3 sequence (DNA): TGTGCCAGTAGCGGGACTTCCTACAATGAGCAGTTCTTC.

The CDR3 loop is CSVEDNMTYEQYF. CDR3 bases: TGCAGCGTTGAAGATAACATGACCTACGAGCAGTACTTC. V is TRBV29-1 and J is TRBJ2-7, with D unclear. Germline V gene data show CDR1 as SQVTM and CDR2 as ANQGSEA. This CDR3 is 13 amino acids long. The V and J ends lost 0 bases and 2 bases respectively, with 8 bases between them.

This clone was detected once. This chain connects TRBV19 to TRBJ2-1, with a tentative D call TRBD1 (6 bases). V was cut by 10 bases and J by 10 bases, with 14 bases left in between. The CDR3 consists of 11 residues. Germline V gene lookup returns CDR1 LNHDA and CDR2 SQIVND (reference sequence). The CDR3 coding sequence is TGTGCCACCATAGAGGGGGACGAGCAGTTCTTC. This gives the protein CATIEGDEQFF.

The chain has TRBV28 and TRBJ2-5; 7 bases are shared with TRBD2. Germline trimming cut 4 bases from V and 3 bases from J; bases unmatched to any gene: 11. Germline CDR1 MDHEN, CDR2 SYDVKM. The CDR3 is 16 amino acids. CDR3: CASSSPFYAGEETQYF. The CDR3 DNA sequence: TGTGCCAGCAGTTCCCCCTTTTATGCGGGAGAAGAGACCCAGTACTTC. Looking up the rest from reference TRBV28 and TRBJ2-5 gives the full variable domain: DVKVTQSSRYLVKRTGEKVFLECVQDMDHENMFWYRQDPGLGLRLIYFSYDVKMKEKGDIPEGYSVSREKKERFSLILESASTNQTSMYLCASSSPFYAGEETQYFGPGTRLLVL.

The chain recombines TRBV5-6 with TRBJ2-3; 8 bases fit TRBD2. Germline assignment: CDR1 SGHDT and CDR2 YYEEEE. V lost 2 bases, J lost 5 bases, and 13 bases stayed unmatched. The CDR3 is 17 amino acids. CDR3 amino acids: CASSLLWSGGAVDTQYF. The DNA for the CDR3 is TGTGCCAGCAGCTTACTTTGGTCCGGGGGGGCCGTAGATACGCAGTATTTT.

The chain recombines TRBV29-1 with TRBJ2-2; a weak D match, TRBD1 (7 bases). The CDR3 runs to 14 residues. V was trimmed by 3 bases and J by 4 bases, leaving 12 bases between them. Germline V gene lookup returns CDR1 SQVTM and CDR2 ANQGSEA. CDR3 residues: CSVERQGGTGELFF. The CDR3 coding sequence is TGCAGCGTTGAGCGACAGGGAGGCACCGGGGAGCTGTTTTTT.

The chain is built from TRBV5-1 and TRBJ1-2; D is unresolved. V was trimmed by 0 bases and J by 6 bases, leaving 18 bases between them. This CDR3 contains 16 residues. Per the germline V gene, CDR1 is SGHRS and CDR2 is YFSETQ. The CDR3 bases are TGCGCCAGCAGCTTGGCGGGTCAGAAAAGTGTCGATGGCTACACCTTC. Amino acids: CASSLAGQKSVDGYTF.

The J gene is TRBJ1-5, the V gene TRBV6-1; D is ambiguous. This CDR3 comprises 11 residues. CDR1 and CDR2 from the germline V gene are MNHNS and SASEGT. V was cut by 2 bases and J by 6 bases, with 2 bases left in between. The DNA for the CDR3 is TGTGCCAGCAGTGAACTTCAGCCCCAGCATTTT. Amino acids: CASSELQPQHF.

The rearrangement links TRBV5-1 to TRBJ2-7; possible D gene TRBD1, 6 bases. Trimming took 5 bases from V and 1 from J, leaving 10 bases between them. The CDR3 extends over 13 amino acids. CDR1 SGHRS and CDR2 YFSETQ come from the germline V gene. In nucleotides, the CDR3 is TGCGCCAGCAGACAAGGGGGTTCCTACGAGCAGTACTTC. This encodes CASRQGGSYEQYF. The variable domain in full, completed from reference TRBV5-1 and TRBJ2-7, reads KAGVTQTPRYLIKTRGQQVTLSCSPISGHRSVSWYQQTPGQGLQFLFEYFSETQRNKGNFPGRFSGRQFSNSRSEMNVSTLELGDSALYLCASRQGGSYEQYFGPGTRLTVT.

The chain employs TRBV7-9 and TRBJ2-2; D perhaps matches TRBD2 (5 bases). The CDR3 has 13 amino acids. Looked up from germline, CDR1 is SEHNR and CDR2 is FQNEAQ (reference sequence). The ends were cut back, 5 bases at V and 3 bases at J, with 7 bases in the middle. DNA of the CDR3: TGTGCCAGCAGCCTCGGGGACACCGGGGAGCTGTTTTTT. Translating gives CASSLGDTGELFF.